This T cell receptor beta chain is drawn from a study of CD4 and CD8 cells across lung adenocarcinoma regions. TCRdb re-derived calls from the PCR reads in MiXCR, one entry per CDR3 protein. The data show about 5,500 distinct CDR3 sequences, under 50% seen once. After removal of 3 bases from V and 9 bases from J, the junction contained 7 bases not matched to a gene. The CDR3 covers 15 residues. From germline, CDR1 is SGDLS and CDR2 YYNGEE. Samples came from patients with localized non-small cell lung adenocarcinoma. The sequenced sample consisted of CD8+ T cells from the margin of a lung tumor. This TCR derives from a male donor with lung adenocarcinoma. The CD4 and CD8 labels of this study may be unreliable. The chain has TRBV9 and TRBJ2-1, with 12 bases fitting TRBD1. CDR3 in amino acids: CASSESGTGGLEQFF. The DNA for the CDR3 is TGTGCCAGCAGCGAATCCGGGACAGGGGGCCTTGAGCAGTTCTTC.